Following are 17 T cell receptor beta chains from one sample sequenced in a study of T cells after yellow fever vaccination. In TCRdb, the 5' RACE reads were re-called with MiXCR into one record per CDR3 protein. The sample has 170,000 or so distinct CDR3 sequences, approximately 6.2% seen once. This specimen was CD4+ T cells sorted from PBMCs, taken on the day of the first yellow fever vaccination. These receptors were obtained from a man younger than 35 who received the YFV17D yellow fever vaccine.

The rearrangement uses TRBV9 and TRBJ2-6; D possibly uses TRBD1 or TRBD2 (5 bases each). There are 16 residues in the CDR3. Trimming shortened V by 4 bases and J by 0 bases, and 11 bases separated the two germline ends. Germline assignment: CDR1 SGDLS and CDR2 YYNGEE. The CDR3 DNA follows: TGTGCCAGCAGCCGAGGGGTAGACTCTGGGGCCAACGTCCTGACTTTC. Encoded protein: CASSRGVDSGANVLTF.

At least ten counts were recorded for this clonotype. The rearrangement links TRBV20-1 to TRBJ1-1, with D perhaps TRBD1 (5 bases). Trimming stripped 5 bases from V and 1 base from J, with 17 bases between. Germline V lookup: CDR1 DFQATT, CDR2 SNEGSKA (reference sequence). The CDR3 spans 15 residues. In DNA, the CDR3 is TGCAGTGCTCCTGTTCTGGGACCTCCGAACACTGAAGCTTTCTTT. This encodes CSAPVLGPPNTEAFF.

In its sample, this clonotype was seen many times. The J gene is TRBJ2-3, the V gene TRBV14; D unresolved. V dropped 4 bases and J dropped 6 bases, with 14 bases sitting between them. CDR3 size: 14 residues. The germline gives CDR1 SGHDN, CDR2 FVKESK. The CDR3 DNA is TGTGCCAGCAGCCGAGCAGGTAGTGTCGATACGCAGTATTTT. As protein: CASSRAGSVDTQYF.

This clonotype was observed at least ten times. The gene calls are TRBV7-2 and TRBJ1-4; a possible D gene is TRBD1 (5 bases). The CDR3 length is 15 residues. In germline, CDR1 is SGHTA, CDR2 FQGNSA. V lost 5 bases, J lost 8 bases, and 18 bases lay in between. CDR3 protein: CASSPSQARGEKLFF. DNA for the CDR3: TGTGCCAGCAGCCCCTCACAGGCTCGGGGGGAAAAACTGTTTTTT.

This clonotype was counted many times. The chain combines TRBV12-3 or TRBV12-4 with TRBJ2-7, with a possible D match to TRBD1 (5 bases). CDR3 length: 14 amino acids. V gave up 4 bases and J gave up 1 base, with 11 bases separating them. The CDR3 bases are TGTGCCAGCAGTTCCCCAGGGATTTCCTACGAGCAGTACTTC. Translation gives CASSSPGISYEQYF.

This clonotype was found many times. V usage is TRBV24-1 and J usage is TRBJ2-1, with TRBD1 matching 11 bases. The CDR3 has 16 residues. The germline gives CDR1 KGHDR, CDR2 SFDVKD. The V and J ends lost 5 bases and 4 bases, in that order; junction bases with no gene match: 6. CDR3 amino acids: CATSVLGDRGYNEQFF. The CDR3 region has the DNA TGTGCCACCAGTGTCCTCGGGGACAGGGGGTACAATGAGCAGTTCTTC.

About this clonotype: The junction and the germline gene differ at one end; a read error may be behind it. The chain recombines TRBV11-2 with TRBJ2-3, with TRBD1 matching 10 bases. The CDR3 contains 15 residues. Germline lookup yields CDR1 SGHAT and CDR2 FQNNGV. CDR3 DNA: TGTGCCAGCAGCGTAGACAGGGGGCCTACAGATACGCAGTATTTT. Translated, it gives CASSVDRGPTDTQYF. Full variable domain (remainder filled in from reference TRBV11-2 and TRBJ2-3): EAGVAQSPRYKIIEKRQSVAFWCNPISGHATLYWYQQILGQGPKLLIQFQNNGVVDDSQLPKDRFSAERLKGVDSTLKIQPAKLEDSAVYLCASSVDRGPTDTQYFGPGTRLTVL.

This clonotype was picked up many times. V usage is TRBV27 and J usage is TRBJ2-7; the D gene could be TRBD1 or TRBD2 (5 bases each). The CDR3 has 12 residues. V was clipped by 10 bases and J by 2 bases, with 12 bases between them. Germline V gene sequence: CDR1 MNHEY, CDR2 SMNVEV (reference sequence). This CDR3 is CATGRHPYEQYF. CDR3 sequence (DNA): TGTGCCACGGGACGGCACCCCTACGAGCAGTACTTC.

The chain combines TRBV5-1 with TRBJ1-1; 9 bases map to TRBD1. The V and J ends lost 2 bases and 11 bases, in that order; junction bases with no gene match: 7. The CDR3 length is 13 residues. Germline CDR1 and CDR2: SGHRS and YFSETQ. CDR3 coding DNA: TGCGCCAGCAGCTTTACCCGGGACAGGGAGGCTTTCTTT. Protein sequence: CASSFTRDREAFF.

In this sample, this clonotype turned up many times. The chain employs TRBV4-1 and TRBJ2-5; D could derive from TRBD1 or TRBD2 (5 bases each). Trimming left V 3 bases short and J 4 bases short, with 9 bases between. Per germline, CDR1 MGHRA and CDR2 YSYEKL. The CDR3 sequence is 13 residues long. The CDR3 protein is CASSQGERETQYF. DNA for the CDR3: TGCGCCAGCAGCCAGGGGGAACGAGAGACCCAGTACTTC.

This clonotype was observed at least ten times. V gene TRBV12-3 or TRBV12-4 combines with J gene TRBJ1-4; tentatively, D is TRBD1 (6 bases). Trimming pared 2 bases from V and 5 bases from J, leaving 12 bases between. The CDR3 runs to 15 residues. CDR3 coding DNA: TGTGCCAGCAGTTTATCTTTACAGGGAAATGAAAAACTGTTTTTT. As protein: CASSLSLQGNEKLFF.

This clonotype has at least ten counts. J is TRBJ2-1 and V is TRBV5-6, with D maybe TRBD1 (6 bases). The V end lost 2 bases, the J end lost 7 bases, and 10 bases lay between the germline ends. Germline loops: CDR1 SGHDT, CDR2 YYEEEE. The CDR3 loop spans 13 amino acids. CDR3 coding DNA: TGTGCCAGCAGCTTTTCCAGGGGAAATGAGCAGTTCTTC. As protein: CASSFSRGNEQFF.

In regard to this clonotype: A read error may be the cause here, since a much bigger clone is one base away. The V gene is TRBV7-2, the J gene TRBJ1-4; D perhaps matches TRBD1 (5 bases). The V and J ends lost 5 bases and 6 bases respectively, with 16 bases between them. CDR3 length: 15 amino acids. Germline V gene lookup returns CDR1 SGHTA and CDR2 FQGNSA. The CDR3 coding sequence is TGTGCCAGCAGCCGAGGACACACTAAACATGAAAAACTGTTTTTT. This sequence encodes CASSRGHTKHEKLFF.

For the CDR3, the DNA is TGCGCCAGCAGCTTGGGACAGGCGATAGATACGCAGTATTTT. It is translated as CASSLGQAIDTQYF. The chain joins TRBV5-1 to TRBJ2-3; a weak D match, TRBD1 (6 bases). The CDR3 contains 14 residues. Germline V gives CDR1 SGHRS, CDR2 YFSETQ. The V end lost 0 bases, the J end lost 5 bases, and 10 bases lay between the germline ends.

Many counts were recorded for this clonotype. The V call is TRBV6-5, the J call TRBJ1-3; no clear D gene. With 2 bases removed from V and 2 bases from J, the gap between germline ends came to 4 bases. CDR3 length equals 13 residues. The V gene's germline CDR1 is MNHEY and CDR2 SVGAGI. CDR3 coding DNA: TGTGCCAGCAGTTACCAGACTGGAAACACCATATATTTT. Amino acids: CASSYQTGNTIYF.

The V and J genes are TRBV4-1 and TRBJ1-6; no clear D. The CDR3 is made up of 18 amino acids. Germline CDR1 is MGHRA and CDR2 is YSYEKL. V was shortened by 4 bases and J by 4 bases, with 20 bases between the two germline ends. Here the CDR3 reads CASSPGRPVRDYNSPLHF. The CDR3 nucleotides are TGCGCCAGCAGCCCGGGAAGACCTGTGCGGGATTATAATTCACCCCTCCACTTT.

Ten or more counts support this clonotype. The V call is TRBV5-1, the J call TRBJ2-7; D uncertain. Germline loops: CDR1 SGHRS, CDR2 YFSETQ. CDR3 length equals 14 residues. V was pared by 0 bases and J by 4 bases, with 11 bases between. This chain's CDR3 is CASSLDTTSYEQYV. For the CDR3, the DNA is TGCGCCAGCAGCTTGGACACGACGAGTTACGAGCAGTACGTC.